This T cell receptor (beta chain) was sequenced in a study of tumor-infiltrating lymphocytes in primary liver carcinoma. About the study: Patients comprised men and women whose ages fell between 30 and 69 years. The tumors, T1-T3 N0M0 lesions, were about 4.2 to 11 cm across.

Investigators took RNA and DNA out together from about 19-30 mg of unsorted bulk tissue. Production of TCR beta cDNA used around 500 ng total RNA together with a constant-region primer. Modified slightly, ARM-PCR produced TCR beta libraries over three nested multiplex PCR rounds. In TCRdb, the multiplex PCR reads were re-called with MiXCR into one record per CDR3 protein. Among approximately 46,000 distinct CDR3 sequences, more than 70% were seen once, and the ten largest hold around 41%. Findings and caveats of the study: Compared with blood, tumor repertoires held significantly more in their top 250 clones. Tumor region pairs showed greater overlap than either tumor-adjacent or tumor-blood pairs did.

There are many counts of this clonotype. Its antigen is not known. This sequence was found in a woman under 40 with primary liver carcinoma and hepatitis B virus infection. The sequencing sample was made of tumor-adjacent normal liver tissue.

CDR3 coding DNA: TGCAGCGTTCCTCCTCCCGGGAGGATCAACGAGCAGTACTTC. Protein: CSVPPPGRINEQYF. V usage is TRBV29-1 and J usage is TRBJ2-7, with 7 bases identical to TRBD2. Germline values: CDR1 SQVTM, CDR2 ANQGSEA. Unmatched junction bases numbered 12, after V lost 5 bases and J lost 5 bases. This CDR3 spans 14 amino acids.